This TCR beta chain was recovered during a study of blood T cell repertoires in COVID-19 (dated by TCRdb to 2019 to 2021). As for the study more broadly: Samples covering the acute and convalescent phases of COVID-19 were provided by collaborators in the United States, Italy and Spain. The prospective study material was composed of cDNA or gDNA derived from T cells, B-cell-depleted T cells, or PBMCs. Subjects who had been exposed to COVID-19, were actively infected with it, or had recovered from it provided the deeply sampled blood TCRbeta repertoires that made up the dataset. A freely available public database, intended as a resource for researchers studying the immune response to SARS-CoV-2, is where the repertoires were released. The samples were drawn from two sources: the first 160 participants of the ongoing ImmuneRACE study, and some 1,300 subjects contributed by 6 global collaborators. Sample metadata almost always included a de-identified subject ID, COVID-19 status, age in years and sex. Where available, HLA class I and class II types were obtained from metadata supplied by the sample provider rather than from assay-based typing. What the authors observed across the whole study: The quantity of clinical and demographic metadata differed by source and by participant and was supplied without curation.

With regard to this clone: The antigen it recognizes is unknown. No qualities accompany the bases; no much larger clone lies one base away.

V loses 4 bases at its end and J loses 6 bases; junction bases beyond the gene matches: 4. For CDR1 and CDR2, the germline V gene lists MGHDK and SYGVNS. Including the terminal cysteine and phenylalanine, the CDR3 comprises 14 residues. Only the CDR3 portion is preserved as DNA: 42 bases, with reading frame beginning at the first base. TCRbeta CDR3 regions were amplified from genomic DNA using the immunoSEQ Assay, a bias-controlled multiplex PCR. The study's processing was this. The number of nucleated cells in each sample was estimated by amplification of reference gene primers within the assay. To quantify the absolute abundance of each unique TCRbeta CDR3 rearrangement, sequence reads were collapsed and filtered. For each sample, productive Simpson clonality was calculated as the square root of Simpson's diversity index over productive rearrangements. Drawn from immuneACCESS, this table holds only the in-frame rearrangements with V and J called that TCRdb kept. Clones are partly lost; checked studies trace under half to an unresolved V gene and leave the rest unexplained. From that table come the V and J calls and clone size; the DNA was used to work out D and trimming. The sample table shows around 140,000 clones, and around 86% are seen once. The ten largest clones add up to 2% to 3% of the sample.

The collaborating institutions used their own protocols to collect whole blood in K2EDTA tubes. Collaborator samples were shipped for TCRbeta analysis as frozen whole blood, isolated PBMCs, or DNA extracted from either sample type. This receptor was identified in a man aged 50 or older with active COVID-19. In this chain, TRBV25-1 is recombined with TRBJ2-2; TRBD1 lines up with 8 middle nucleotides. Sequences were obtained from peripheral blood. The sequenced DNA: TGTGCCAGCAGTGGGACAGGGCTCTCCGGGGAGCTGTTTTTT. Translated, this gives CASSGTGLSGELFF.